A single sample is the source of the 18 T cell receptor beta chains below, sequenced in a study of lymphopenia after photon versus proton radiotherapy. Assay: immunoSEQ multiplex PCR; the TCRdb copy retains only in-frame clones and omits some. This table has tens of thousands of clones, approximately 82% appearing once. The input for sequencing was peripheral blood, taken from a patient treated with proton-based radiotherapy. These receptors were taken from a woman in her seventies with pancreatic cancer.

Concerning this clone: The junction and the germline gene differ at one end; a read error may be behind it. This chain joins TRBV28 and TRBJ2-7; D possibly corresponds to TRBD2 (6 bases). CDR3 length equals 12 residues. In germline, CDR1 is MDHEN, CDR2 SYDVKM. Written as DNA, the CDR3 is TGTGCCAGCAGTTTTGGGGGGACTCGCCCCCACTTC. It yields the protein CASSFGGTRPHF.

This sequence joins TRBV30 and TRBJ2-1; 9 nucleotides align to TRBD2. Germline CDR1 is GTSNPN and CDR2 is SVGIG (reference sequence). CDR3 length equals 14 residues. V gave up 0 bases and J gave up 10 bases; unmatched junction bases: 7. CDR3 in amino acids: CAWSVPGTSREQFF. The CDR3 DNA follows: TGTGCCTGGAGTGTACCCGGGACTAGCAGGGAGCAGTTCTTC. Full variable domain (remainder filled in from reference TRBV30 and TRBJ2-1): SQTIHQWPATLVQPVGSPLSLECTVEGTSNPNLYWYRQAAGRGLQLLFYSVGIGQISSEVPQNLSASRPQDRQFILSSKKLLLSDSGFYLCAWSVPGTSREQFFGPGTRLTVL.

This chain joins TRBV5-8 and TRBJ2-7, with unresolved D. Germline assignment: CDR1 SGHTS and CDR2 YDEGEE. The CDR3 runs to 13 residues. Trimming pared 2 bases from V and 10 bases from J, leaving 16 bases between. The DNA for the CDR3 is TGTGCCAGCAGCTTCCTAACAGCCTCAACCCAGTACTTC. It translates to CASSFLTASTQYF.

The chain carries TRBV28 and TRBJ1-4; D is uncertain. With 4 bases removed from V and 8 bases from J, the gap between germline ends came to 14 bases. The V gene's germline CDR1 is MDHEN and CDR2 SYDVKM. The CDR3 has 14 residues. The CDR3 coding sequence is TGTGCCAGCAGTTCCACCGGGATCAAGGAAAAACTGTTTTTT. This translates into CASSSTGIKEKLFF.

The chain links TRBV7-2 to TRBJ2-7; D gene unclear. Germline loops: CDR1 SGHTA, CDR2 FQGNSA. The CDR3 covers 12 residues. The germline V and J ends were trimmed by 1 base and 6 bases, with 7 bases remaining between them. Here the CDR3 reads CASSLGVGEQYF. Written as DNA, the CDR3 is TGTGCCAGCAGCTTAGGGGTTGGCGAGCAGTACTTC.

V and J are TRBV5-4 and TRBJ1-1; 7 nucleotides align to TRBD1. The CDR3 has 16 amino acids. V gave up 5 bases and J gave up 1 base; unmatched junction bases: 11. Germline V lookup: CDR1 SGHNT, CDR2 YYREEE (reference sequence). The CDR3 spells CASRPRQGTENTEAFF. For the CDR3, the DNA is TGTGCCAGCAGACCTAGACAGGGTACGGAGAACACTGAAGCTTTCTTT.

The rearrangement joins TRBV19 to TRBJ2-7; D unresolved. V was pared by 5 bases and J by 4 bases, with 6 bases between. Looked up from germline, CDR1 is LNHDA and CDR2 is SQIVND (reference sequence). This CDR3 is built from 11 residues. CDR3 amino acids: CASSHGYEQYF. CDR3 sequence (DNA): TGTGCCAGTAGTCACGGTTACGAGCAGTACTTC. Full variable domain (rest looked up from reference TRBV19 and TRBJ2-7): DGGITQSPKYLFRKEGQNVTLSCEQNLNHDAMYWYRQDPGQGLRLIYYSQIVNDFQKGDIAEGYSVSREKKESFPLTVTSAQKNPTAFYLCASSHGYEQYFGPGTRLTVT.

The CDR3 loop reads CASPSSVDYNEQFF. The CDR3 DNA reads TGTGCCAGCCCTTCTAGCGTCGACTACAATGAGCAGTTCTTC. The chain joins TRBV27 to TRBJ2-1; a weak D match, TRBD2 (6 bases). V gave up 8 bases and J gave up 3 bases, with 14 bases separating them. This CDR3 has 14 residues. CDR1 is MNHEY and CDR2 is SMNVEV in the germline V gene (reference sequence).

The gene calls are TRBV7-8 and TRBJ2-5, with D tentatively TRBD2 (6 bases). This CDR3 contains 15 residues. CDR1 and CDR2 from the germline V gene are SGHVS and FQNEAQ. The V end was cut by 0 bases, the J end by 1 base, with 9 bases between. In DNA form, the CDR3 reads TGTGCCAGCAGCTTAGCGGAGGGGACCCAAGAGACCCAGTACTTC. This translates into CASSLAEGTQETQYF.

The table lists this clone with a count of one. The rearrangement joins TRBV27 to TRBJ1-3; a possible D gene is TRBD1 (5 bases). In germline, CDR1 is MNHEY, CDR2 SMNVEV (reference sequence). The CDR3 is made up of 14 amino acids. The V end lost 5 bases, the J end lost 4 bases, and 12 bases lay between the germline ends. This CDR3 reads CASSVRGGGNTIYF. The CDR3 DNA reads TGTGCCAGCAGTGTTAGGGGTGGCGGAAACACCATATATTTT.

The V and J genes are TRBV29-1 and TRBJ2-5, with D tentatively TRBD2 (5 bases). The CDR3 has 12 amino acids. Trimming took off 3 bases at V and 1 base at J, with 6 bases between the two ends. Germline CDR1 is SQVTM and CDR2 is ANQGSEA. CDR3 sequence (DNA): TGCAGCGTTGACAGCGGCCAAGAGACCCAGTACTTC. Its translation: CSVDSGQETQYF.

This chain connects TRBV5-1 to TRBJ1-2; D not resolved. Germline CDR1 is SGHRS and CDR2 is YFSETQ. V gave up 1 base and J gave up 4 bases, with 11 bases separating them. CDR3 length: 14 residues. The CDR3 DNA follows: TGCGCCAGCAGCTTGCCAGGCACCCTCTATGGCTACACCTTC. Its protein product is CASSLPGTLYGYTF.

The V and J genes are TRBV30 and TRBJ2-1, with 7 bases lining up with TRBD2. Unmatched junction bases numbered 2, after V lost 8 bases and J lost 7 bases. CDR1 is GTSNPN and CDR2 is SVGIG in the germline V gene (reference sequence). CDR3 length equals 10 residues. The CDR3 bases are TGTGCCCGCGGGAGAAATGAGCAGTTCTTC. Translation: CARGRNEQFF.

V and J are TRBV19 and TRBJ2-1; weak D call: TRBD2 (6 bases). This CDR3 contains 14 residues. Trimming stripped 7 bases from V and 5 bases from J, with 15 bases between. Germline lookup yields CDR1 LNHDA and CDR2 SQIVND (reference sequence). The CDR3 DNA follows: TGTGCCAGTAAGAAGGCGGGACCCAACAATGAGCAGTTCTTC. Its translation is CASKKAGPNNEQFF.

The chain joins TRBV5-1 to TRBJ2-7; 9 nucleotides line up with TRBD2. The CDR3 is made up of 15 amino acids. Germline trimming cut 5 bases from V and 1 base from J; bases unmatched to any gene: 7. Germline V gene sequence: CDR1 SGHRS, CDR2 YFSETQ. Here the CDR3 DNA reads TGCGCCAGCAGATGGCGGGAGGGAACGTCCTACGAGCAGTACTTC. Residues: CASRWREGTSYEQYF.

This rearrangement joins TRBV28 to TRBJ2-4, with a possible D match to TRBD2 (6 bases). CDR3 length: 14 amino acids. Germline V gene sequence: CDR1 MDHEN, CDR2 SYDVKM. The V gene lost 6 bases and the J gene lost 4 bases, with 13 bases spanning the gap. The CDR3 DNA follows: TGTGCCAGCAGGGCCCTAGCGTTGAAAAACATTCAGTACTTC. Translating it yields CASRALALKNIQYF.

The rearrangement joins TRBV7-2 to TRBJ1-4, with TRBD1 matching 9 bases. Germline V gene lookup returns CDR1 SGHTA and CDR2 FQGNSA. The CDR3 is made up of 15 amino acids. The V segment lost 6 bases and the J segment 6 bases; nucleotides outside the gene matches: 8. The CDR3 loop reads CASRARDREYEKLFF. In nucleotides, the CDR3 is TGTGCCAGCAGGGCCAGGGACAGGGAGTATGAAAAACTGTTTTTT.

V gene TRBV18 combines with J gene TRBJ2-7, with a tentative D call TRBD2 (6 bases). V was pared by 3 bases and J by 1 base, with 13 bases between. CDR1 is KGHSH and CDR2 is LQKENI in the germline V gene. The CDR3 covers 15 residues. The CDR3 is CASSPASATSYEQYF. CDR3 DNA sequence: TGTGCCAGCTCACCGGCTAGCGCAACATCCTACGAGCAGTACTTC.